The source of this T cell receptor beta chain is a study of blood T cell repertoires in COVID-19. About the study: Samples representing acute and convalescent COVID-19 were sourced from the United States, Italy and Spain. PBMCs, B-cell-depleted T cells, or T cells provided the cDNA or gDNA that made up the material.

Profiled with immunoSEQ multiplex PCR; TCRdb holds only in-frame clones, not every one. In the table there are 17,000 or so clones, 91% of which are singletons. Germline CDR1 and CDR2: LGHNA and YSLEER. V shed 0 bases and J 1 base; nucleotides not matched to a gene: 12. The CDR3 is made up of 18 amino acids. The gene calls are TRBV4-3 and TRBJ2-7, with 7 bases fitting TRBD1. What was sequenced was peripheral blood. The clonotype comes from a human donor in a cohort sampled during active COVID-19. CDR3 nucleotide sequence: TGCGCCAGCAGCCAAGACTATTTTAACGCAGGGGGATCCTACGAGCAGTACTTC. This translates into CASSQDYFNAGGSYEQYF.